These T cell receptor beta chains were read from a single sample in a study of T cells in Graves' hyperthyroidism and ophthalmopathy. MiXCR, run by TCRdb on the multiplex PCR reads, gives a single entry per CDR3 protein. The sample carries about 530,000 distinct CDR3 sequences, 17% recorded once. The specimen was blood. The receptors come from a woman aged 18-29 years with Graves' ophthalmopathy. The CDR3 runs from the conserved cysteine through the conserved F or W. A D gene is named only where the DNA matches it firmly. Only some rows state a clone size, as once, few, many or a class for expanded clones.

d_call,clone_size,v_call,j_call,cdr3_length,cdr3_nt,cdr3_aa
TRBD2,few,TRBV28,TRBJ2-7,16,TGTGCCAGCAGTTCCCAATTACTAGCGGGGGGATACGAGCAGTACTTC,CASSSQLLAGGYEQYF
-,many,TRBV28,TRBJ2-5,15,TGTGCCAGCAGTACCTTGCAGGTGGGCGAAGAGACCCAGTACTTC,CASSTLQVGEETQYF
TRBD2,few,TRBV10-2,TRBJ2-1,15,TGCGCCAGCAGTGAGTCGGGGACTAACTACAATGAGCAGTTCTTC,CASSESGTNYNEQFF
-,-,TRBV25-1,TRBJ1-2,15,TGTGCCAGCAGTGATCCGAGCGTAGCTAACTATGGCTACACCTTC,CASSDPSVANYGYTF
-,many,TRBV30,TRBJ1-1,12,TGTGCCGGTAGGTCAGAGAACACTGAAGCTTTCTTT,CAGRSENTEAFF
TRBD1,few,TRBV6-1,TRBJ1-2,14,TGTGCCAGCAGTGAGCTGGGGGACAGATATGGCTACACCTTC,CASSELGDRYGYTF
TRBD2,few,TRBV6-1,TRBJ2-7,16,TGTGCCAGCATGTCGGAGACTAGCGGGGGATTCTACGAGCAGTACTTC,CASMSETSGGFYEQYF
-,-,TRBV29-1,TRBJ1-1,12,TGCAGCGTTCTGGGGGCGGACACTGAAGCTTTCTTT,CSVLGADTEAFF
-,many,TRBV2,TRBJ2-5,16,TGTGCCAGCAAGGGTCCCAGGGTAGCGGTACAAGAGACCCAGTACTTC,CASKGPRVAVQETQYF
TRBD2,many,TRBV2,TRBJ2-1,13,TGTGCCAGCAGTGATCAGCGGGGGAATGAGCAGTTCTTC,CASSDQRGNEQFF
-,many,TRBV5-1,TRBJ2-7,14,TGCGCCAGCAGCTTGGGGAGTGTGTTTGACGAGCAGTACTTC,CASSLGSVFDEQYF
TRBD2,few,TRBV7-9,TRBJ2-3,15,TGTGCCAGCAGTTTATCCTCTCTAGCGGGGGGAACGCAGTATTTT,CASSLSSLAGGTQYF
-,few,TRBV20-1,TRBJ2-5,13,TGCAGTGCTAGAGGGGGCAAGAAGGAGACCCAGTACTTC,CSARGGKKETQYF
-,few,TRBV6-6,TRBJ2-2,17,TGTGCCAGCAGTTACCCCCCGGAAATCGCGAACACCGGGGAGCTGTTTTTT,CASSYPPEIANTGELFF
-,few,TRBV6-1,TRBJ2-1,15,TGTGCCAGCACAACCGGGACTCTGGGGGTAAATGAGCAGTTCTTC,CASTTGTLGVNEQFF
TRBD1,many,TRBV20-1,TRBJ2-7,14,TGCAGTGCTAGCCGACAGGGGGATAACTACGAGCAGTACTTC,CSASRQGDNYEQYF
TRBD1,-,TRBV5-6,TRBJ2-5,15,TGTGCCAGCAGCCCTCCGGGACAGGGGAAAGAGACCCAGTACTTC,CASSPPGQGKETQYF
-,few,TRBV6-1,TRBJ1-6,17,TGTGCCAGCAGCGAGGCTTCGGGGGTTACCTATAATTCACCCCTCCACTTT,CASSEASGVTYNSPLHF
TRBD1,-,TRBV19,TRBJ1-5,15,TGTGCCAGTAGTATGGGGGGACAGGCCAATCAGCCCCAGCATTTT,CASSMGGQANQPQHF
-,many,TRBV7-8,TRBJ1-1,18,TGTGCCAGCAGCTTAGGGGCTTCAGCATTCTCAATGAACACTGAAGCTTTCTTT,CASSLGASAFSMNTEAFF
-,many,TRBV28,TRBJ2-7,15,TGTGCCAGCAGTTTAGCAGGGCATAGCCTTTACGAGCAGTACTTC,CASSLAGHSLYEQYF
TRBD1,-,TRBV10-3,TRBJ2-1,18,TGTGCCATCAGTGAGGTCAGAGGACAGGGGGCCTTGTACAATGAGCAGTTCTTC,CAISEVRGQGALYNEQFF
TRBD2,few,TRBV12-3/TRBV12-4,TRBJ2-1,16,TGTGCCAGCAGTTTAAGTGGTGGGAGGGCCCTCAATGAGCAGTTCTTC,CASSLSGGRALNEQFF
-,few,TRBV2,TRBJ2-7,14,TGTGCCAGCAGTGAAGACACCCAAATCTACGAGCAGTACTTC,CASSEDTQIYEQYF
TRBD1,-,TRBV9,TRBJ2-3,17,TGTGCCAGCAGCGTACCGGGACAGGGCACCTCAGAAGATACGCAGTATTTT,CASSVPGQGTSEDTQYF
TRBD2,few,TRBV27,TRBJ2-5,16,TGTGCCAGCAGTCCCGAGGGAGGGCCGTGGGGGGAGACCCAGTACTTC,CASSPEGGPWGETQYF
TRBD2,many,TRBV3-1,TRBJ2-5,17,TGTGCCAGCAGCCCCAGACGGGTAGCGGGAGTCGGGGAGACCCAGTACTTC,CASSPRRVAGVGETQYF
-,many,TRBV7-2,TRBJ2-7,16,TGTGCCAGCAGCTTACGGTCAGGGGTACGAACCTACGAGCAGTACTTC,CASSLRSGVRTYEQYF
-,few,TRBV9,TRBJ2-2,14,TGTGCCAGCAGCGCTCAGGGGGGCACCGGGGAGCTGTTTTTT,CASSAQGGTGELFF
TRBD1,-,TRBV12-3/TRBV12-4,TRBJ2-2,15,TGTGCCAGCAGACCGACAGGGGGCTTTGCCGGGGAGCTGTTTTTT,CASRPTGGFAGELFF
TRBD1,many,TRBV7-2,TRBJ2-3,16,TGTGCCAGCAGCTTACGCCGGACAGGGAGCACAGATACGCAGTATTTT,CASSLRRTGSTDTQYF
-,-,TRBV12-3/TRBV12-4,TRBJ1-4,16,TGTGCCAGCAGTGACACAGGACTTGCAACTGATGAAAAACTGTTTTTT,CASSDTGLATDEKLFF
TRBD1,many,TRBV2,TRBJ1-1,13,TGTGCCAGCTGGGGACAGGAGAACACTGAAGCTTTCTTT,CASWGQENTEAFF
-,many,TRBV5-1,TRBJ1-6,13,TGCGCCAGCAAGAGGACAGATAATTCACCCCTCCACTTT,CASKRTDNSPLHF
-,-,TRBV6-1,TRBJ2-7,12,TGTGCGACCAACAGGGTGGGCTACGAGCAGTACTTC,CATNRVGYEQYF
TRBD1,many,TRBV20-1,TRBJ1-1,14,TGCAGACCAGTAAGAGGGGGCCCAACAGGTGAAGCTTTCTTT,CRPVRGGPTGEAFF